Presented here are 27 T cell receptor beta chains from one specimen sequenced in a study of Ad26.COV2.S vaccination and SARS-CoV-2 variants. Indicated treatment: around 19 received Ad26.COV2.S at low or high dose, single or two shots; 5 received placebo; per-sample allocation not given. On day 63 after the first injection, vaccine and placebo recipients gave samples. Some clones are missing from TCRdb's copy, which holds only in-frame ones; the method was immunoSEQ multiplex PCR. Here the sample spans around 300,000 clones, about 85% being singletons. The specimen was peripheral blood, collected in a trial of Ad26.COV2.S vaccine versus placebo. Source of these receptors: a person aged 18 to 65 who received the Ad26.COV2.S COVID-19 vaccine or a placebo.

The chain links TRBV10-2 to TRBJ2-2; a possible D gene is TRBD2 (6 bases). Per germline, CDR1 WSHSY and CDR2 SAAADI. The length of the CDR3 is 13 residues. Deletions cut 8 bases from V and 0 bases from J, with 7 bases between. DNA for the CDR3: TGCGCCAGCGGGACTGCGAACACCGGGGAGCTGTTTTTT. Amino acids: CASGTANTGELFF.

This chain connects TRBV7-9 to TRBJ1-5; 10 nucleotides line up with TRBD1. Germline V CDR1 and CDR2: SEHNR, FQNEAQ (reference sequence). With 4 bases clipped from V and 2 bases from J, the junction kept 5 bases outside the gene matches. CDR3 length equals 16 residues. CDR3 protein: CASSYGQGDGNQPQHF. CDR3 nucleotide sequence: TGTGCCAGCAGCTATGGACAGGGGGATGGCAATCAGCCCCAGCATTTT.

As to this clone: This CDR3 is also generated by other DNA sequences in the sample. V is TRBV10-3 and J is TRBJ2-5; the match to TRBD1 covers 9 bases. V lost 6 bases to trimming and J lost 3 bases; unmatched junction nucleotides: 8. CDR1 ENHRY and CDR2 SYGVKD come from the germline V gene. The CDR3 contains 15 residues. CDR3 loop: CAISTGTGHEETQYF. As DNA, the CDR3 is TGTGCCATCAGCACCGGGACAGGGCACGAAGAGACCCAGTACTTC.

CDR3 sequence reads: CASTPTSGSTGELFF. The CDR3 nucleotides read TGTGCCAGCACCCCGACTAGCGGGAGCACCGGGGAGCTGTTTTTT. The chain combines TRBV6-4 with TRBJ2-2; 12 bases are a match to TRBD2. The V gene's germline CDR1 is MRHNA and CDR2 SNTAGT. This CDR3 spans 15 amino acids. V lost 7 bases and J lost 4; bases outside the gene matches: 4.

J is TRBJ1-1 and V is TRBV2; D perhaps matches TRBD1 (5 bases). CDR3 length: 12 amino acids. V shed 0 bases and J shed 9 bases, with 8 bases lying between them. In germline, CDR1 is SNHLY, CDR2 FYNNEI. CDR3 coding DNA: TGTGCCAGCAGTGAAGCCCGACAGAAAGCTTTCTTT. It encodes CASSEARQKAFF. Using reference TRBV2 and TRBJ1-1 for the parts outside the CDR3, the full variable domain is EPEVTQTPSHQVTQMGQEVILRCVPISNHLYFYWYRQILGQKVEFLVSFYNNEISEKSEIFDDQFSVERPDGSNFTLKIRSTKLEDSAMYFCASSEARQKAFFGQGTRLTVV.

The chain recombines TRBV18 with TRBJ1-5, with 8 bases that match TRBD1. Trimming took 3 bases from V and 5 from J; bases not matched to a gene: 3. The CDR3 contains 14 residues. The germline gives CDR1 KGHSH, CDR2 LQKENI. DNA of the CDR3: TGTGCCAGCTCACCTACAGGGGGGGATCAGCCCCAGCATTTT. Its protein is CASSPTGGDQPQHF.

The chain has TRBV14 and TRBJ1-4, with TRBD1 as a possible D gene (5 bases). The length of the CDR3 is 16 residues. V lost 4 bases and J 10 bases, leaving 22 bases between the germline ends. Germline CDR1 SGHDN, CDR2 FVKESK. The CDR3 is CASSRARTLTGGKLFF. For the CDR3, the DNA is TGTGCCAGCAGCCGGGCGCGTACGCTAACGGGGGGAAAACTGTTTTTT. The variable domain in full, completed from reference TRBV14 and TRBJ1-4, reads EAGVTQFPSHSVIEKGQTVTLRCDPISGHDNLYWYRRVMGKEIKFLLHFVKESKQDESGMPNNRFLAERTGGTYSTLKVQPAELEDSGVYFCASSRARTLTGGKLFFGSGTQLSVL.

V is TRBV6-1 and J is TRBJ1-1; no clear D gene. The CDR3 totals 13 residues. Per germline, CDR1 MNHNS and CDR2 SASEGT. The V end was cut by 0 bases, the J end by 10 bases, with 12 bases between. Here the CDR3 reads CASSEARSSRAFF. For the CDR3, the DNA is TGTGCCAGCAGTGAAGCGAGGTCTTCGAGAGCTTTCTTT.

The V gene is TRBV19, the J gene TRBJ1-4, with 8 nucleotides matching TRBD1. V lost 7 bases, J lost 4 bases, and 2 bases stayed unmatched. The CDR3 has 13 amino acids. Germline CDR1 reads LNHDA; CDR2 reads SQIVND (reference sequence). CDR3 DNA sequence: TGTGCCAGTACCAGGGGGCGTAATGAAAAACTGTTTTTT. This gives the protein CASTRGRNEKLFF.

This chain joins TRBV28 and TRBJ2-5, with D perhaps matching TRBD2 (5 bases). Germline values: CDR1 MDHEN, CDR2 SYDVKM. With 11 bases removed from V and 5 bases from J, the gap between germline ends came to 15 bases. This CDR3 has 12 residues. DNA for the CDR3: TGTGCCTCCTCCACTAGTTTTGAGACCCAGTACTTC. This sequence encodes CASSTSFETQYF.

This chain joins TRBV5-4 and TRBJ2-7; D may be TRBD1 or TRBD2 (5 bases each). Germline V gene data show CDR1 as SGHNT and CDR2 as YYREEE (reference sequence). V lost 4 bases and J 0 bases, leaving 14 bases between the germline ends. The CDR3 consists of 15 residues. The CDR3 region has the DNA TGTGCCAGCAGCGCGCGGGTGGGGACCTCCTACGAGCAGTACTTC. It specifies CASSARVGTSYEQYF.

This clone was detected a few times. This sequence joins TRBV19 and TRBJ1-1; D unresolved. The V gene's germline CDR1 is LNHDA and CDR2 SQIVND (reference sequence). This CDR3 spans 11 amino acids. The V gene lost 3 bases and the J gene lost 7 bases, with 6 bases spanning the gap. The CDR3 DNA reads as TGTGCCAGTAGTATTGGGCGTGAAGCTTTCTTT. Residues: CASSIGREAFF.

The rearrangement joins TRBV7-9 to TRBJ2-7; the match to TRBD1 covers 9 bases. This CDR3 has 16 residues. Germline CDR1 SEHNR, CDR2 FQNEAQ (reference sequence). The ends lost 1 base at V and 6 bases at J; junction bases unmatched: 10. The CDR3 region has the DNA TGTGCCAGCAGCTTAGGTGGTCGGGACAGGGAGGGCGAGCAGTACTTC. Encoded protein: CASSLGGRDREGEQYF.

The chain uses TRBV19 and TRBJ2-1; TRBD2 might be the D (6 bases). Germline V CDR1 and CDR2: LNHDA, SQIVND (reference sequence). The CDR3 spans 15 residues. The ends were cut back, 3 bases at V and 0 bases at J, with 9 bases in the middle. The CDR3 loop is CASSIAGNSYNEQFF. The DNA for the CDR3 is TGTGCCAGTAGTATCGCGGGAAACTCCTACAATGAGCAGTTCTTC. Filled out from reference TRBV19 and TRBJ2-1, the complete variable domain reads DGGITQSPKYLFRKEGQNVTLSCEQNLNHDAMYWYRQDPGQGLRLIYYSQIVNDFQKGDIAEGYSVSREKKESFPLTVTSAQKNPTAFYLCASSIAGNSYNEQFFGPGTRLTVL.

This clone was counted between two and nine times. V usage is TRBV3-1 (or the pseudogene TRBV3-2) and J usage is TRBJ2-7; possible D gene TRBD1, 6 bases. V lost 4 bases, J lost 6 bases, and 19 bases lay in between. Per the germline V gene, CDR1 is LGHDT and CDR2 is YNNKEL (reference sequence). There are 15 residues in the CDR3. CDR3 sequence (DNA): TGTGCCAGCAGCCTCCGGGACATGGTCACGGGCGAGCAGTACTTC. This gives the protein CASSLRDMVTGEQYF.

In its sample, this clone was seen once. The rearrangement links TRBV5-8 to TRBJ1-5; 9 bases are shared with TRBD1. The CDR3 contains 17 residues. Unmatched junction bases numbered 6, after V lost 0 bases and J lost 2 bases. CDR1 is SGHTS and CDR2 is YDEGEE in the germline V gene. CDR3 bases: TGTGCCAGCAGCTTGGGGACAGGGGATTTGGGCAATCAGCCCCAGCATTTT. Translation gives CASSLGTGDLGNQPQHF.

The CDR3 region has the DNA TGTGCCAGCAGCTCCCCCGGGGAGCTGTTTTTT. It translates to CASSSPGELFF. The chain links TRBV11-2 to TRBJ2-2; D is uncertain. CDR1 is SGHAT, CDR2 FQNNGV, per germline. This CDR3 is built from 11 residues. The V and J ends lost 4 bases and 6 bases respectively, with 3 bases between them.

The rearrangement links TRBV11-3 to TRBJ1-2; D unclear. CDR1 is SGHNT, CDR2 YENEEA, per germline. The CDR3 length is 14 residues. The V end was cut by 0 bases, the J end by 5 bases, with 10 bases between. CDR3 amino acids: CASSLDLEEYGYTF. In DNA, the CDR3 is TGTGCCAGCAGCTTAGATTTAGAGGAGTATGGCTACACCTTC. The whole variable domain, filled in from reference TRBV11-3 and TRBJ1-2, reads EAGVVQSPRYKIIEKKQPVAFWCNPISGHNTLYWYLQNLGQGPELLIRYENEEAVDDSQLPKDRFSAERLKGVDSTLKIQPAELGDSAVYLCASSLDLEEYGYTFGSGTRLTVV.

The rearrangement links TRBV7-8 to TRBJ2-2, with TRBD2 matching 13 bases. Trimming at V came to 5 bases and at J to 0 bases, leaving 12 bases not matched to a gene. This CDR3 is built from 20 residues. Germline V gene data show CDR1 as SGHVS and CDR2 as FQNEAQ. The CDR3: CASSIRTSGGLISNTGELFF. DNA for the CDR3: TGTGCCAGCAGCATCAGGACTAGCGGGGGTCTTATCTCGAACACCGGGGAGCTGTTTTTT.

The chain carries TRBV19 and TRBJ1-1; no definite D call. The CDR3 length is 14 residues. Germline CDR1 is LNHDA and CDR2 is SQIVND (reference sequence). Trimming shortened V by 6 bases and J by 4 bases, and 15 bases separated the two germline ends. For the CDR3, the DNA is TGTGCCAGTAGAAGACAAGCCGGGAGCACTGAAGCTTTCTTT. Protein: CASRRQAGSTEAFF. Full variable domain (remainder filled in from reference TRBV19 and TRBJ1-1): DGGITQSPKYLFRKEGQNVTLSCEQNLNHDAMYWYRQDPGQGLRLIYYSQIVNDFQKGDIAEGYSVSREKKESFPLTVTSAQKNPTAFYLCASRRQAGSTEAFFGQGTRLTVV.

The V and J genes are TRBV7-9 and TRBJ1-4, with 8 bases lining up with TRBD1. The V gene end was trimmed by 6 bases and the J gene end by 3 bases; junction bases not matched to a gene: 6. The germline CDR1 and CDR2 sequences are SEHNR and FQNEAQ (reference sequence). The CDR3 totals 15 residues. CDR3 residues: CASSSQGAANEKLFF. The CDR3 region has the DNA TGTGCCAGCAGTTCTCAGGGGGCGGCTAATGAAAAACTGTTTTTT. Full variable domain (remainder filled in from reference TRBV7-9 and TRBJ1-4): DTGVSQNPRHKITKRGQNVTFRCDPISEHNRLYWYRQTLGQGPEFLTYFQNEAQLEKSRLLSDRFSAERPKGSFSTLEIQRTEQGDSAMYLCASSSQGAANEKLFFGSGTQLSVL.

As DNA, the CDR3 is TGTGCCAGCAGCGTAGGGCAGGGACCCGTGGACGAGCAGTACTTC. Its protein is CASSVGQGPVDEQYF. This sequence joins TRBV9 and TRBJ2-7, with D perhaps matching TRBD1 or TRBD2 (5 bases each). V was pared by 0 bases and J by 5 bases, with 15 bases between. Germline CDR1 SGDLS, CDR2 YYNGEE. This CDR3 comprises 15 residues.

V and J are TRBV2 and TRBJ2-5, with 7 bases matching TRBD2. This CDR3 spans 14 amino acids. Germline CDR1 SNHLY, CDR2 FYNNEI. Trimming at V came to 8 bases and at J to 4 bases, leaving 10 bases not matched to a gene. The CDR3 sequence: CASPRTRGGETQYF. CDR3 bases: TGTGCCAGCCCACGGACTAGGGGTGGAGAGACCCAGTACTTC.

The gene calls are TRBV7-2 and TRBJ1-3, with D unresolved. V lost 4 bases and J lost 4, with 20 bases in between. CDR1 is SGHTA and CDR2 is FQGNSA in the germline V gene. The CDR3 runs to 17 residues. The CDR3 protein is CASSSPGVRIHGNTIYF. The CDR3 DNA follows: TGTGCCAGCAGCTCCCCCGGGGTACGCATCCACGGAAACACCATATATTTT. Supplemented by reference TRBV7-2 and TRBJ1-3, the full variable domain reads GAGVSQSPSNKVTEKGKDVELRCDPISGHTALYWYRQSLGQGLEFLIYFQGNSAPDKSGLPSDRFSAERTGGSVSTLTIQRTQQEDSAVYLCASSSPGVRIHGNTIYFGEGSWLTVV.

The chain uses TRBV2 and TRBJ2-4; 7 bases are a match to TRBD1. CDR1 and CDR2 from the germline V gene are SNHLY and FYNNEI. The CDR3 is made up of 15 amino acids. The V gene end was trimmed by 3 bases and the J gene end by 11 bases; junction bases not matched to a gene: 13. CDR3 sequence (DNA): TGTGCCAGCAGTGACCCCGGGACAGTGGCTCTGGTTCAGTACTTC. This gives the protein CASSDPGTVALVQYF.

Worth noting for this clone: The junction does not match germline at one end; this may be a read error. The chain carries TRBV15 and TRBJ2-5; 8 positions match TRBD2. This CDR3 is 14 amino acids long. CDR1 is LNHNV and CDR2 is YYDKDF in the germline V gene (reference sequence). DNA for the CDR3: TGTGCCACCAAAGAGTCGGGGGGGCAAGTGACCCAGTACTTC. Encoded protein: CATKESGGQVTQYF. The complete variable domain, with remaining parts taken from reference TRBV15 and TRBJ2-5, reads DAMVIQNPRYQVTQFGKPVTLSCSQTLNHNVMYWYQQKSSQAPKLLFHYYDKDFNNEADTPDNFQSRRPNTSFCFLDIRSPGLGDTAMYLCATKESGGQVTQYFGPGTRLLVL.

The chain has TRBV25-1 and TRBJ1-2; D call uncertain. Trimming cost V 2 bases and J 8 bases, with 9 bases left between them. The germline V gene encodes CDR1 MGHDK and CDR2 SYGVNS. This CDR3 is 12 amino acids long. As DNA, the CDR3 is TGTGCCAGCAGTGAAGGGTTTGGGGGCTACACCTTC. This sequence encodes CASSEGFGGYTF.